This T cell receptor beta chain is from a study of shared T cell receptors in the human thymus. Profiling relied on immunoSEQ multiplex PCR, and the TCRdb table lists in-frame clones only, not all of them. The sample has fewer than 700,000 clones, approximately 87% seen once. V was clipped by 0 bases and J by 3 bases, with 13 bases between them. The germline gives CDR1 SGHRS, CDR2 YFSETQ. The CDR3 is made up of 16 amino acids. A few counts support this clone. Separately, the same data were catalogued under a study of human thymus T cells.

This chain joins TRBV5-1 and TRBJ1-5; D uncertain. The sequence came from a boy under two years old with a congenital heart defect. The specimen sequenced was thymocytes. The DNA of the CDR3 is TGCGCCAGCAGCTTGGTAGAGGGAAGGGACAATCAGCCCCAGCATTTT. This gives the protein CASSLVEGRDNQPQHF.